Described below is a single TCR beta chain sequence and its context. As a fraction of the sample, this clone is large (0.1 to 1%). The record has no base qualities; no much larger clone is one base away. The treatment or condition tag for this specimen amounts to: AdE1-LMPpoly-expanded autologous EBV-specific T-cell therapy followed by anti-PD-1 nivolumab. This specimen belongs to a study of EBV T-cell therapy then PD-1 blockade in nasopharyngeal carcinoma (dated by TCRdb to 2020 to 2023). Based on the germline V gene, the CDR1 and CDR2 sequences are MNHEY and SVGAGI. The germline V end is reduced by 4 bases and the J end by 3 bases; junction bases left unmatched: 7. The CDR3 starts with the cysteine, ends with the phenylalanine, and has 15 residues. Left in the record is the CDR3 DNA by itself, 45 bases read in frame from the first base. Genomic DNA was extracted from sorted cells using the Qiagen DNeasy Kit. The immunoSEQ platform was used for deep sequencing of the TCR beta chain. The original pipeline was this. Repertoire data analysis was performed with the immunoSEQ Analyzer software. The table comes from immuneACCESS by way of TCRdb, which keeps in-frame sequences with V and J called. Part of the clones is missing from these tables; in studies checked, under half for an unresolved V gene and the rest for unknown reasons. V, J and clone size are those of that table, while D and trimming were read from the DNA. This sample lists some 140 clones; more than 30% were detected once. Roughly 64% of the sample comes from the top ten.

Sample: EBV dextramer-positive CD8+ T cells from the patient's own cultured T-cell product. The sample's cell subset or site label, decoded: CD8+CD4- cells from the ACT product binding two EBV epitope dextramers. Recombination joined TRBV6-5 with TRBJ1-2; 8 junctional bases match TRBD1. The clonotype was recovered from a man aged 40-49 years with nasopharyngeal carcinoma. The CDR3 amino acid sequence is: CASSFQGTGHYGYTF. The DNA reads TGTGCCAGCAGTTTTCAGGGGACAGGCCACTATGGCTACACCTTC.